This record looks at one T cell receptor (beta chain) sequence and its context. Its specificity is unknown. An end of the junction does not agree with germline; a read error may underlie this. CDR1 is MGHRA and CDR2 is YSYEKL in the germline V gene. The CDR3 covers 16 residues. This specimen belongs to a study of tumor-infiltrating lymphocytes in primary liver carcinoma. Overall study context: There were tumors of stage T1-T3 N0M0, each 4.2 to 10 cm across. Study outcomes and limitations: When set against blood, tumors had a significantly higher top-250-clone fraction (p = 0.039). It was observed that only about 7.5-24% of the top clones appeared in every one of the five tumor regions. Tumor-adjacent and tumor-blood pairs shared less of their repertoires than tumor region pairs shared.

Investigators took RNA and DNA out together from about 19-30 mg of unsorted bulk tissue. A constant-region primer served to make TCR beta cDNA from roughly 480 ng total RNA. Modified slightly, ARM-PCR produced TCR beta libraries over three nested multiplex PCR rounds. TRBV1-TRBV30 forward primers and a C-beta reverse primer were used in the first two PCR rounds, which each ran for approximately 11 cycles. Using its own MiXCR run on the multiplex PCR reads, TCRdb lists one record per CDR3 protein. The table has tens of thousands of distinct CDR3 sequences, 70% to 85% seen once. The receptor was derived from a man aged 35 to 55 with primary liver carcinoma and hepatitis B virus infection. Specimen: liver tumor tissue from sampling region 2. The subset: tumor region T2, inferior pole. The chain uses TRBV4-1 and TRBJ1-6, with 7 nucleotides matching TRBD1. CDR3 coding DNA: TGCGCCAGTAGCCACCAACTAGAGGGGGCGGATTCACCCCTCCACTTT. It codes for CASSHQLEGADSPLHF.